This is a list of T cell receptor beta chains from one sample in a study of blood T cell repertoires in COVID-19. Libraries were prepared by immunoSEQ multiplex PCR; TCRdb keeps only in-frame clonotypes and omits some of them. Of hundreds of thousands of clones listed, around nine tenths are singletons. Sequencing was performed on peripheral blood. These receptors originate from a middle-aged woman who had recovered from COVID-19. Both conserved end residues are part of each CDR3. Fields, in order: D gene, J gene, clone size, V gene, CDR3 protein, CDR3 DNA. D genes are given only for firm matches. Clone sizes are given selectively: once, few, many, or a class where the clone is expanded.

. | TRBJ2-3 | . | TRBV9 | CASSVAVTDTQYF | TGTGCCAGCAGCGTAGCCGTCACAGATACGCAGTATTTT
. | TRBJ2-5 | . | TRBV7-7 | CASSLAASSETQYF | TGTGCTAGCAGCTTAGCGGCCTCCTCAGAGACCCAGTACTTC
. | TRBJ1-5 | . | TRBV6-6 | CASRLSGENQPQHF | TGTGCCAGCAGACTATCGGGGGAAAATCAGCCCCAGCATTTT
TRBD1 | TRBJ2-2 | . | TRBV6-6 | CASHGQVRIAGELFF | TGTGCCAGCCATGGACAGGTTAGGATCGCCGGGGAGCTGTTTTTT
TRBD1 | TRBJ1-2 | . | TRBV5-5 | CASSPTGGSNYGYTF | TGTGCCAGCAGCCCGACAGGGGGCTCTAACTATGGCTACACCTTC
. | TRBJ1-2 | . | TRBV27 | CASSPSRQARVGYGYTF | TGTGCCAGCAGCCCCTCCCGACAGGCTCGGGTTGGCTATGGCTACACCTTC
TRBD2 | TRBJ2-7 | . | TRBV15 | CATSRARTSGTFSF | TGTGCCACCAGCAGAGCCAGAACTAGCGGGACCTTCTCCTTC
TRBD2 | TRBJ2-7 | . | TRBV9 | CASSVEASGGREQYF | TGTGCCAGCAGCGTAGAAGCTAGCGGGGGTCGCGAGCAGTACTTC
. | TRBJ2-2 | once | TRBV5-8 | CASSLGRQPNTGELFF | TGTGCCAGCAGCTTGGGGAGACAGCCGAACACCGGGGAGCTGTTTTTT
TRBD1 | TRBJ2-7 | . | TRBV7-8 | CASSDYRGNYFDEQYF | TGTGCCAGCAGCGACTACAGGGGGAATTATTTCGACGAGCAGTACTTC
TRBD2 | TRBJ2-3 | . | TRBV19 | CASRGLAGTDTQYF | TGTGCCAGTAGAGGACTAGCGGGGACAGATACGCAGTATTTT
. | TRBJ2-3 | . | TRBV11-2 | CASSPRGFSTDTQYF | TGTGCCAGCAGCCCTCGGGGGTTCAGCACAGATACGCAGTATTTT
TRBD1 | TRBJ1-2 | . | TRBV27 | CASSPRAGTAIGYTF | TGTGCCAGCAGCCCTAGAGCCGGGACAGCAATTGGCTACACCTTC
TRBD2 | TRBJ2-3 | . | TRBV5-4 | CASSLRTSGRTDTQYF | TGTGCCAGCAGCTTAAGGACTAGCGGGAGGACAGATACGCAGTATTTT
TRBD1 | TRBJ2-7 | . | TRBV2 | CASKQTGPNYEQYF | TGTGCCAGCAAACAGACAGGGCCGAACTACGAGCAGTACTTC
TRBD2 | TRBJ2-1 | . | TRBV7-3 | CASSPTSGPYNEQFF | TGTGCCAGCAGCCCCACTAGCGGGCCCTACAATGAGCAGTTCTTC
TRBD1 | TRBJ2-7 | . | TRBV28 | CAIRGAGGLHEQYF | TGTGCCATCCGGGGCGCAGGGGGCTTACACGAGCAGTACTTC
TRBD2 | TRBJ2-5 | . | TRBV15 | CATSRGGGAGLSETQYF | TGTGCCACCAGCAGAGGCGGGGGGGCCGGTTTGTCGGAGACCCAGTACTTC
TRBD1 | TRBJ2-7 | . | TRBV6-5 | CASRTGTGSYEQYF | TGTGCCAGCAGGACCGGGACAGGCTCCTACGAGCAGTACTTC
TRBD2 | TRBJ2-1 | . | TRBV5-1 | CASSLERGPRSYNEQFF | TGCGCCAGCAGCTTGGAGCGGGGGCCCCGGTCCTACAATGAGCAGTTCTTC
TRBD2 | TRBJ2-7 | . | TRBV19 | CASSIMTSGLYEQYF | TGTGCCAGTAGTATAATGACTAGCGGCCTCTACGAGCAGTACTTC
TRBD1 | TRBJ1-2 | . | TRBV5-1 | CASSLQGDGYGYTF | TGCGCCAGCAGCTTGCAGGGGGACGGCTATGGCTACACCTTC
. | TRBJ1-5 | . | TRBV29-1 | CSVLEGGYSNQPQHF | TGCAGCGTCCTGGAGGGAGGGTATAGCAATCAGCCCCAGCATTTT
TRBD2 | TRBJ2-2 | . | TRBV7-9 | CASSYERGGTGELFF | TGTGCCAGCAGCTATGAGCGGGGGGGCACCGGGGAGCTGTTTTTT
TRBD1 | TRBJ1-6 | . | TRBV4-2 | CASSQLQGAVSYNSPLHF | TGTGCCAGCAGCCAATTACAGGGGGCGGTCTCCTATAATTCACCCCTCCACTTT
. | TRBJ2-1 | once | TRBV7-8 | CASSLARGTFHEQFF | TGTGCCAGCAGCTTAGCCCGGGGGACGTTCCATGAGCAGTTCTTC
TRBD1 | TRBJ2-5 | . | TRBV15 | CATSRGTERTQDQETQYF | TGTGCCACCAGCAGGGGGACAGAAAGGACACAAGACCAAGAGACCCAGTACTTC
TRBD1 | TRBJ1-2 | few | TRBV30 | CALDRDTSYGYTF | TGTGCCTTGGACAGGGATACGAGCTATGGCTACACCTTC
. | TRBJ2-3 | . | TRBV5-4 | CASSFRLPPDTQYF | TGTGCCAGCAGCTTTCGACTCCCGCCGGATACGCAGTATTTT
. | TRBJ2-7 | . | TRBV30 | CAWNQDSYYEQYF | TGTGCCTGGAATCAGGACTCATACTACGAGCAGTACTTC
TRBD2 | TRBJ2-2 | . | TRBV3-1/TRBV3-2 | CASSQPGLSNTGELFF | TGTGCCAGCAGCCAGCCGGGACTATCTAACACCGGGGAGCTGTTTTTT
. | TRBJ2-5 | few | TRBV6-5 | CASSYFSAEGTQYF | TGTGCCAGCAGTTACTTCAGTGCAGAGGGGACCCAGTACTTC
TRBD2 | TRBJ2-7 | . | TRBV7-2 | CASSLGTRRPAGGPYEQYF | TGTGCCAGCAGCTTAGGAACCAGGAGGCCGGCGGGAGGTCCCTACGAGCAGTACTTC
TRBD1 | TRBJ2-4 | . | TRBV29-1 | CSLIQGSAKNIQYF | TGCAGCCTAATACAGGGGTCAGCCAAAAACATTCAGTACTTC
. | TRBJ2-2 | . | TRBV27 | CASSPHADRNTGELFF | TGTGCCAGCAGTCCCCACGCGGATAGGAACACCGGGGAGCTGTTTTTT
TRBD1 | TRBJ2-3 | . | TRBV7-9 | CASRIQLGQGPTDTQYF | TGTGCCAGCAGAATACAATTAGGACAGGGGCCCACAGATACGCAGTATTTT
. | TRBJ2-7 | . | TRBV29-1 | CSVADRSYEQYF | TGCAGCGTTGCGGACAGATCTTACGAGCAGTACTTC
TRBD1 | TRBJ1-5 | . | TRBV28 | CASSFNWDRGQPQHF | TGTGCCAGCAGTTTTAATTGGGACAGGGGTCAGCCCCAGCATTTT
TRBD1 | TRBJ2-5 | . | TRBV28 | CASFRQGANRETQYF | TGTGCCAGCTTCAGGCAGGGGGCGAATAGGGAGACCCAGTACTTC
TRBD1 | TRBJ2-2 | . | TRBV5-4 | CASSLAGTGNTGELFF | TGTGCCAGCAGCTTGGCTGGGACAGGGAACACCGGGGAGCTGTTTTTT
. | TRBJ1-3 | . | TRBV7-2 | CASSLSGTSGNTIYF | TGTGCCAGCAGCTTATCGGGTACTTCTGGAAACACCATATATTTT
. | TRBJ2-7 | . | TRBV6-2/TRBV6-3 | CASSHSAGTLYEQYF | TGTGCCAGCAGTCATTCCGCCGGGACTCTCTACGAGCAGTACTTC
TRBD2 | TRBJ2-3 | . | TRBV11-3 | CASSPGLVPDTQYF | TGTGCCAGCAGCCCCGGACTAGTCCCAGATACGCAGTATTTT
TRBD1 | TRBJ2-3 | . | TRBV7-9 | CASSLGQGSNTDTQYF | TGTGCCAGCAGCCTTGGACAGGGCTCGAACACAGATACGCAGTATTTT
TRBD1 | TRBJ1-2 | . | TRBV27 | CASSLPDRGPANYGYTF | TGTGCCAGCAGTTTACCGGACAGGGGCCCAGCTAACTATGGCTACACCTTC
TRBD1 | TRBJ1-4 | . | TRBV19 | CASSPNRQGSVSRNEKLFF | TGTGCCAGTAGTCCGAACCGACAGGGGTCCGTTTCTCGTAATGAAAAACTGTTTTTT
. | TRBJ2-5 | . | TRBV11-2 | CASSLDGAALGETQYF | TGTGCCAGCAGCTTAGACGGTGCGGCGCTGGGAGAGACCCAGTACTTC